This T cell receptor beta chain appears in the sequencing data of a study of Ad26.COV2.S vaccination and SARS-CoV-2 variants. Study findings and constraints: Substantial post-vaccination breadth of spike-specific CD8+ and CD4+ T cell responses was reported.

The CDR3 consists of 15 residues. Trimming stripped 0 bases from V and 0 bases from J, with 8 bases between. Germline V gene data show CDR1 as LNHNV and CDR2 as YYDKDF (reference sequence). Treatment in this sample: 15 to 20 received Ad26.COV2.S at low or high dose, single or two shots; a few received placebo; per-sample allocation not given. Sampling took place 63 days after the first vaccine or placebo injection. About this clone itself: What it binds is not known. Other DNA variants within this sample encode the same CDR3.

Using immunoSEQ multiplex PCR, the repertoire was profiled, and TCRdb retains in-frame clones only, with some absent. The sample holds 380,000 or so clones; about 80% are singletons and the top ten take 7.4%. The sequencing here drew on peripheral blood, taken in a trial of Ad26.COV2.S vaccine versus placebo. The gene calls are TRBV15 and TRBJ1-1; D is unresolved. The clonotype originates from a person between 18 and 65 years old who received the Ad26.COV2.S COVID-19 vaccine or a placebo. The CDR3 region is CATSRDGSMNTEAFF. The CDR3 nucleotides are TGTGCCACCAGCAGAGACGGATCCATGAACACTGAAGCTTTCTTT.